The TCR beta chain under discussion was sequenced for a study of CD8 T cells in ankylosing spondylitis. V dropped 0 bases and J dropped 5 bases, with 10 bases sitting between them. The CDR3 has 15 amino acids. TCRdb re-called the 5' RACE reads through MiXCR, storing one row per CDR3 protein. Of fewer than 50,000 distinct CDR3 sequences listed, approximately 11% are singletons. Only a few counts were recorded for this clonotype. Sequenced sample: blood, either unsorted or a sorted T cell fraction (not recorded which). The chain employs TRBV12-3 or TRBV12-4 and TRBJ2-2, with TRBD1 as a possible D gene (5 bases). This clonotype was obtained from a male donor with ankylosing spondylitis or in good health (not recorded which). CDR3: CASSLAQRTTGELFF. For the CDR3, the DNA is TGTGCCAGCAGTTTAGCCCAACGGACAACCGGGGAGCTGTTTTTT.